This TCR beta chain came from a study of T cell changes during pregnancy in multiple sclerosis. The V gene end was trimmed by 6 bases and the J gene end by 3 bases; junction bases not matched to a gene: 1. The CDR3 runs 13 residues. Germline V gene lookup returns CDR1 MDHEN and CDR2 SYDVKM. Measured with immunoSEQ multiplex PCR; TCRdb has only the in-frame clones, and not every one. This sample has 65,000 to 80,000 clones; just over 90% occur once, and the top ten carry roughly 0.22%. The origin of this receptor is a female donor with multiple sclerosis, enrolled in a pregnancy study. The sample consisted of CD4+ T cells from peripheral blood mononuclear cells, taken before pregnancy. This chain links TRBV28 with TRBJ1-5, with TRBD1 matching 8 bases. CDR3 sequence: CASRTGVNQPQHF. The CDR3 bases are TGTGCCAGCAGGACAGGGGTCAATCAGCCCCAGCATTTT.